This TCR beta chain was sequenced in a study of radiation and T cells in renal cell carcinoma. Background on the study: Nephrectomy followed 15 Gy stereotactic body radiation by 4 weeks. Whole-study results and caveats: Baseline intratumoral clonotype presence is unknown without pretreatment biopsies. Top tumor clonotypes rose in blood 2 weeks post-radiation, then contracted.

Time point of the sample: baseline pretreatment blood. Treatment reported: 15 Gy SBRT to primary tumor, nephrectomy 4 weeks later. The tumor was a clear cell renal cell carcinoma. The method was immunoSEQ multiplex PCR; TCRdb's version includes in-frame clones alone and lacks a portion of them. The sample yields around 140,000 clones, around 78% seen once. V lost 4 bases and J lost 6; bases outside the gene matches: 6. Germline V gene lookup returns CDR1 KGHSH and CDR2 LQKENI. This CDR3 has 14 residues. Note on this clone: The antigen is undetermined.

This clonotype was sampled from a woman in her 50s with renal cell carcinoma. V and J are TRBV18 and TRBJ1-1; 9 bases align to TRBD1. The input for sequencing was blood, taken from a patient whose treatment included radiotherapy and nephrectomy. CDR3 loop: CASSQGTGSAEAFF. The CDR3 region has the DNA TGTGCCAGCTCACAGGGGACAGGGAGCGCTGAAGCTTTCTTT.